This T cell receptor (beta chain) comes out of a study of regulatory T cells in long-lasting Graves disease. Across the whole study: Antithyroid drug intake by newly diagnosed Graves' patients had lasted under 3 months.

In building TCR beta libraries, iRepertoire HTBI primers were used together with Arm-PCR of CDR3 regions. TCRdb fed the multiplex PCR reads into MiXCR, producing one record per CDR3 protein. The sample includes some 320,000 distinct CDR3 sequences, about 18% of them seen just once. Many counts were recorded for this clonotype. The CDR3 sequence is 15 residues long. Germline V gene data show CDR1 as SGHAT and CDR2 as FQNNGV. The germline V and J ends were trimmed by 5 bases and 3 bases, with 13 bases remaining between them. Regarding time point: newly diagnosed GD, antithyroid drugs for less than 3 months. PBMC RNA served as the TCR library source. Patients all came to the study from an endocrinology department in Xi'an, China.

The sample consisted of peripheral blood mononuclear cells (PBMCs), taken at new diagnosis, from a patient treated with antithyroid drugs. This chain uses TRBV11-2 with TRBJ1-4, with D tentatively TRBD1 (6 bases). This sequence originates from a female donor with Graves disease. In DNA, the CDR3 is TGTGCCAGCAGCACCCGGGACACCGCTAATGAAAAACTGTTTTTT. Its protein is CASSTRDTANEKLFF.